The 32 T cell receptor beta chains presented below share a single source sample, sequenced in a study of blood T cells in healthy people across ages. For the second PCR, which ran for about 7 to 11 cycles, a sample-barcoded 5' primer and a J-beta primer mix were used. From the 5' RACE reads, TCRdb called clonotypes with MiXCR, one entry per CDR3 protein. The sample includes roughly 1.6 million distinct CDR3 sequences, roughly 32% of them seen just once. Material: blood. The source of these receptors is a woman aged 30 to 39 in good health.

Written as DNA, the CDR3 is TGTGCCAGCAGAGGTCAGCCGCCCCATCAGCCCCAGCATTTT. Protein sequence: CASRGQPPHQPQHF. The chain links TRBV6-2 or TRBV6-3 to TRBJ1-5; D gene uncertain. V was pared by 6 bases and J by 5 bases, with 14 bases between. Germline CDR1 reads MNHEY; CDR2 reads SVGEGT. The CDR3 is 14 amino acids.

The V call is TRBV11-2, the J call TRBJ2-7; D is unclear. The V and J ends lost 1 base and 3 bases respectively, with 16 bases between them. There are 16 residues in the CDR3. Germline V gene sequence: CDR1 SGHAT, CDR2 FQNNGV. In nucleotides, the CDR3 is TGTGCCAGCAGCTTAGGACGCAGAACCTGGGGCTACGAGCAGTACTTC. Its protein product is CASSLGRRTWGYEQYF.

The chain uses TRBV20-1 and TRBJ2-1; perhaps D is TRBD1 or TRBD2 (5 bases each). CDR1 and CDR2 (germline): DFQATT, SNEGSKA (reference sequence). This CDR3 has 12 residues. Between the trimmed V and J ends, which lost 6 bases and 8 bases, there was a span of 14 bases. CDR3 coding DNA: TGCAGTGCCGCGCGAGGGGTCGATGAGCAGTTCTTC. Its protein product is CSAARGVDEQFF.

The chain couples TRBV7-2 to TRBJ1-1; D unclear. This CDR3 contains 17 residues. Per germline, CDR1 SGHTA and CDR2 FQGNSA. V shed 5 bases and J shed 1 base, with 20 bases lying between them. CDR3 nucleotides: TGTGCCAGCAGCCTCGACGGGGAACGACTCGGGAACACTGAAGCTTTCTTT. Residues: CASSLDGERLGNTEAFF.

V gene TRBV9 combines with J gene TRBJ1-2; 7 bases map to TRBD1. The CDR3 runs 13 residues. The V gene end was trimmed by 3 bases and the J gene end by 8 bases; junction bases not matched to a gene: 7. CDR1 is SGDLS and CDR2 is YYNGEE in the germline V gene. The CDR3 region has the DNA TGTGCCAGCAGCGCTTACAGGGGAAGGGGCTACACCTTC. This gives the protein CASSAYRGRGYTF.

CDR3 nucleotide sequence: TGCGCCAGCAGCTTGGAGGGCAGGGGAAACGAGCAGTACTTC. This codes for CASSLEGRGNEQYF. This chain links TRBV5-1 with TRBJ2-5; D possibly corresponds to TRBD1 (6 bases). With the DNA end fitting TRBJ2-7 better, the J assignment may be wrong. CDR3 size: 14 residues. Germline CDR1 and CDR2: SGHRS and YFSETQ.

This clonotype was seen a few times. CDR3 nucleotides: TGCAGTGCTAGAGATTCGACAGGGGACGAAAAACTGTTTTTT. Its protein is CSARDSTGDEKLFF. The rearrangement joins TRBV20-1 to TRBJ1-4; 8 nucleotides line up with TRBD1. With V trimmed by 0 bases and J by 8 bases, 5 bases remained unmatched. CDR1 and CDR2 from the germline V gene are DFQATT and SNEGSKA (reference sequence). The CDR3 runs 14 residues.

The rearrangement links TRBV9 to TRBJ2-5, with D perhaps TRBD2 (6 bases). The CDR3 runs 15 residues. From germline, CDR1 is SGDLS and CDR2 YYNGEE. Trimming left V 5 bases short and J 5 bases short, with 19 bases between. The CDR3 DNA reads TGTGCCAGCAGTACCGGGCCCCTCGCGGGGGAGACCCAGTACTTC. This sequence encodes CASSTGPLAGETQYF.

As for this clonotype: A much more abundant neighbour one base away suggests this may be a read error. The chain links TRBV29-1 to TRBJ2-1; 9 bases align to TRBD2. Unmatched junction bases numbered 12, after V lost 4 bases and J lost 8 bases. CDR3 length equals 15 residues. CDR1 SQVTM and CDR2 ANQGSEA come from the germline V gene. Here the CDR3 DNA reads TGCAGCGTTGTTCTGGCTAGCGGGAACAGTTATGAGCAGTTCTTC. This gives the protein CSVVLASGNSYEQFF.

The gene calls are TRBV10-3 and TRBJ1-2, with D maybe TRBD1 (6 bases). This CDR3 is built from 15 residues. V dropped 3 bases and J dropped 0 bases, with 11 bases sitting between them. Germline-derived CDR1 and CDR2 are ENHRY and SYGVKD. The CDR3 reads CAISDARGSNYGYTF. CDR3 sequence (DNA): TGTGCCATCAGTGACGCCAGGGGTTCTAACTATGGCTACACCTTC.

This clonotype was observed a handful of times. V usage is TRBV7-2 and J usage is TRBJ1-6; maybe TRBD1 (5 bases). V was pared by 3 bases and J by 0 bases, with 9 bases between. Germline CDR1 SGHTA, CDR2 FQGNSA. The CDR3 length is 16 residues. CDR3 amino acids: CASSLPGLSYNSPLHF. DNA for the CDR3: TGTGCCAGCAGCTTGCCAGGGCTCTCCTATAATTCACCCCTCCACTTT. The variable domain in full, completed from reference TRBV7-2 and TRBJ1-6, reads GAGVSQSPSNKVTEKGKDVELRCDPISGHTALYWYRQSLGQGLEFLIYFQGNSAPDKSGLPSDRFSAERTGGSVSTLTIQRTQQEDSAVYLCASSLPGLSYNSPLHFGNGTRLTVT.

This clonotype was detected only a few times. CDR3 in amino acids: CSAREVRIDTQYF. The CDR3 DNA sequence: TGCAGTGCTAGAGAGGTCCGAATAGATACGCAGTATTTT. This chain connects TRBV20-1 to TRBJ2-3; D is undetermined. CDR3 length: 13 amino acids. V lost 0 bases to trimming and J lost 5 bases, with 9 bases between them. Germline lookup yields CDR1 DFQATT and CDR2 SNEGSKA (reference sequence).

The chain recombines TRBV5-5 with TRBJ2-2; possible D gene TRBD2, 7 bases. The CDR3 totals 16 residues. Between the trimmed V and J ends, which lost 0 bases and 0 bases, there was a span of 9 bases. Germline CDR1 SGHKS, CDR2 YYEKEE (reference sequence). The CDR3 nucleotides are TGTGCCAGCAGCTTGGTAGGGGGGGCGAACACCGGGGAGCTGTTTTTT. It translates to CASSLVGGANTGELFF.

The J gene is TRBJ2-1, the V gene TRBV20-1; 9 nucleotides line up with TRBD2. CDR3 length: 14 amino acids. V was pared by 1 base and J by 7 bases, with 5 bases of the junction left unmatched. The germline V gene encodes CDR1 DFQATT and CDR2 SNEGSKA (reference sequence). The DNA for the CDR3 is TGCAGTGCTAGAGTCGCGGGGGGGCCTAATGAGCAGTTCTTC. It specifies CSARVAGGPNEQFF.

The chain joins TRBV6-2 or TRBV6-3 to TRBJ2-1; TRBD1 agrees at 8 bases. V lost 11 bases, J lost 6 bases, and 6 bases stayed unmatched. The germline V gene encodes CDR1 MNHEY and CDR2 SVGEGT. CDR3 size: 12 residues. The DNA for the CDR3 is TGTGCCGCCCAGGGGGCGCTCAATGAGCAGTTCTTC. Protein sequence: CAAQGALNEQFF.

CDR3 region: CASSQGLTPYEQYF. The DNA of the CDR3 is TGTGCCAGCAGCCAGGGGCTTACTCCCTACGAGCAGTACTTC. The chain links TRBV3-1 to TRBJ2-7; TRBD1 might be the D (5 bases). The CDR3 contains 14 residues. The germline V gene has CDR1 LGHDT and CDR2 YNNKEL (reference sequence). V dropped 3 bases and J dropped 2 bases, with 11 bases sitting between them.

This clonotype was detected a few times. V is TRBV27 and J is TRBJ2-7; D may be TRBD1 (6 bases). This CDR3 spans 17 amino acids. Trimming pared 3 bases from V and 4 bases from J, leaving 22 bases between. CDR1 and CDR2 (germline): MNHEY, SMNVEV (reference sequence). CDR3 protein: CASSLGSRGGAKYEQYF. As DNA, the CDR3 is TGTGCCAGCAGTTTGGGAAGTAGAGGGGGAGCGAAATACGAGCAGTACTTC.

V is TRBV6-1 and J is TRBJ1-6, with 7 bases identical to TRBD1. The length of the CDR3 is 14 residues. Germline V gene data show CDR1 as MNHNS and CDR2 as SASEGT. V was pared by 1 base and J by 11 bases, with 5 bases of the junction left unmatched. For the CDR3, the DNA is TGTGCCAGCAGTGAAGGGGACAGCAATACACCCCTCCACTTT. It yields the protein CASSEGDSNTPLHF.

On this clonotype: Germline and junction disagree at one end, which may indicate a read error. This rearrangement joins TRBV20-1 to TRBJ2-7; 7 nucleotides match TRBD1. This CDR3 contains 16 residues. Germline V gene sequence: CDR1 DFQATT, CDR2 SNEGSKA (reference sequence). The CDR3 DNA is TGCAGTGCTAGGGAAGTAACGGGAACAGGGACAGAGACCCAGAACTTC. Protein sequence: CSAREVTGTGTETQNF.

This clonotype was counted a few times. The chain couples TRBV6-6 to TRBJ1-2, with 7 positions matching TRBD1. This CDR3 has 13 amino acids. Trimming took 5 bases from V and 8 from J; bases not matched to a gene: 8. CDR1 is MNHNY, CDR2 SVGAGI, per germline (reference sequence). Here the CDR3 reads CASSPRDRRGYTF. The CDR3 nucleotides read TGTGCCAGCAGTCCCCGGGACAGAAGAGGCTACACCTTC.

Comment on this clonotype: A much bigger clone sits one base away, suggesting this may be a read error. V and J are TRBV29-1 and TRBJ1-2; D remains unclear. Germline CDR1 reads SQVTM; CDR2 reads ANQGSEA. V was pared by 4 bases and J by 4 bases, with 4 bases between. CDR3 length equals 10 residues. CDR3 DNA sequence: TGCAGCGTTGCGGTCTATGGCTACACCTTC. As protein: CSVAVYGYTF.

Points on this clonotype: At one of its ends the junction is not consistent with the germline gene, which may arise from a read error. The chain couples TRBV29-1 to TRBJ2-1; 9 bases fit TRBD1. The CDR3 has 14 amino acids. Germline V gene sequence: CDR1 SQVTM, CDR2 ANQGSEA. The CDR3: CSVNRDRDWDERFF. CDR3 nucleotides: TGCAGCGTTAACCGGGACAGGGATTGGGATGAGCGGTTCTTC.

This clonotype was counted at least ten times. The chain employs TRBV29-1 and TRBJ2-5; no reliable D call. Trimming took 4 bases from V and 0 from J, leaving 6 bases between them. There are 12 residues in the CDR3. CDR1 and CDR2 (germline): SQVTM, ANQGSEA. In nucleotides, the CDR3 is TGCAGCGTTGGGTGGAACCAAGAGACCCAGTACTTC. As protein: CSVGWNQETQYF.

This clonotype showed up just a few times. The chain couples TRBV3-1 to TRBJ2-3; TRBD2 agrees at 7 bases. The CDR3 is 16 residues long. From germline, CDR1 is LGHDT and CDR2 YNNKEL (reference sequence). Germline trimming cut 2 bases from V and 7 bases from J; bases unmatched to any gene: 12. CDR3 nucleotide sequence: TGTGCCAGCAGCCAACTGAAGATGACGGGGGGTAATACGCAGTATTTT. Its translation: CASSQLKMTGGNTQYF.

This chain joins TRBV7-2 and TRBJ2-1, with D unresolved. Germline V gene sequence: CDR1 SGHTA, CDR2 FQGNSA. Trimming pared 7 bases from V and 2 bases from J, leaving 15 bases between. The CDR3 has 15 residues. The CDR3 spells CASTWVGSAYNEQFF. The CDR3 region has the DNA TGTGCCAGCACTTGGGTGGGGTCTGCCTACAATGAGCAGTTCTTC.

In this sample, this clonotype turned up a few times. V usage is TRBV28 and J usage is TRBJ1-6, with D possibly matching TRBD1 (5 bases). The length of the CDR3 is 17 residues. CDR1 and CDR2 from the germline V gene are MDHEN and SYDVKM. V was pared by 3 bases and J by 10 bases, with 22 bases between. DNA of the CDR3: TGTGCCAGCAGTTTTACAACCTTCGGAAAAGAGGGGTCACCCCTCCACTTT. This encodes CASSFTTFGKEGSPLHF.

The V call is TRBV4-1, the J call TRBJ2-3, with D hard to call. V was pared by 6 bases and J by 2 bases, with 15 bases between. Germline V CDR1 and CDR2: MGHRA, YSYEKL. This CDR3 has 15 amino acids. CDR3 nucleotides: TGCGCCAGCAGTCGTCTGAAGTTGGACACAGATACGCAGTATTTT. Amino acids: CASSRLKLDTDTQYF.

The chain links TRBV20-1 to TRBJ2-2; 7 bases are shared with TRBD1. Germline CDR1 DFQATT, CDR2 SNEGSKA (reference sequence). This CDR3 region has 14 residues. Unmatched junction bases numbered 8, after V lost 6 bases and J lost 4 bases. As DNA, the CDR3 is TGCAGTGCCCGGGACAGACCCCTCACCGGGGAGCTGTTTTTT. This sequence encodes CSARDRPLTGELFF.

Here the CDR3 reads CASSFYEFGYTF. The CDR3 nucleotides read TGTGCCAGCAGTTTTTATGAATTTGGCTACACCTTC. The chain joins TRBV12-3 or TRBV12-4 to TRBJ1-2; D unclear. Trimming removed 3 bases at V and 7 bases at J, with 9 bases between. The CDR3 contains 12 residues.

This clonotype appeared many times. V gene TRBV7-2 combines with J gene TRBJ2-7; TRBD1 might be the D (5 bases). The CDR3 spans 14 residues. Germline CDR1 is SGHTA and CDR2 is FQGNSA. The V and J ends lost 5 bases and 6 bases respectively, with 17 bases between them. CDR3 region: CASSLTQGFGEQYF. In DNA, the CDR3 is TGTGCCAGCAGCCTTACCCAGGGATTCGGCGAGCAGTACTTC.

This clonotype was seen a few times. The chain is built from TRBV5-1 and TRBJ1-4; D gene unclear. This CDR3 has 14 amino acids. CDR1 is SGHRS and CDR2 is YFSETQ in the germline V gene. The V end lost 4 bases, the J end lost 8 bases, and 15 bases lay between the germline ends. In DNA form, the CDR3 reads TGCGCCAGCAGCGGCGATGGATGGAACGAAAAACTGTTTTTT. This codes for CASSGDGWNEKLFF.

Many counts were recorded for this clonotype. The chain joins TRBV27 to TRBJ1-6; D perhaps matches TRBD1 (6 bases). Germline V gives CDR1 MNHEY, CDR2 SMNVEV (reference sequence). The CDR3 loop spans 13 amino acids. V was shortened by 8 bases and J by 10 bases, with 15 bases between the two germline ends. The CDR3 DNA follows: TGTGCCAGCTCAACAGGGCGGGGGTCACCCCTCCACTTT. Amino acids: CASSTGRGSPLHF.